This T cell receptor (beta chain) was recorded in a study of cytotoxic CD8 clonotypes in ibrutinib-treated CLL. General study findings and limits: Public clonotypes proved infrequent, and on treatment they shrank or remained steady.

About this clone itself: Its specificity is not known.

This CDR3 has 18 amino acids. With 3 bases clipped from V and 10 bases from J, the junction kept 13 bases outside the gene matches. Germline-derived CDR1 and CDR2 are SGHTA and FQGNSA. A 1 in 200,000 to 1 in 1 million T cell depth was the sequencing target. Clones were sequenced by immunoSEQ multiplex PCR, and TCRdb holds only the in-frame ones, with some missing. The data show hundreds of thousands of clones, roughly 70% seen once. The TCR sequence derives from a human donor with chronic lymphocytic leukemia. The rearrangement uses TRBV7-2 and TRBJ1-6; 12 bases fit TRBD1. The sample was PBMCs, taken after 36 months of ibrutinib treatment. The CDR3 DNA reads TGTGCCAGCAGCTTCCTCCGGGACAGGGGGCGGACTTTATCACCCCTCCACTTT. It translates to CASSFLRDRGRTLSPLHF.